These 10 T cell receptor beta chains originate from one sample sequenced in a study of chemoradiotherapy in HPV16-positive cancers. Sequencing was performed with immunoSEQ multiplex PCR; in TCRdb, only in-frame clones are kept and a portion is missing. The sample carries some 29,000 clones, over 90% recorded once. The sample here was blood, taken from a patient who underwent chemoradiotherapy. The receptor set was obtained from a human donor with HPV-associated anogenital cancer.

V is TRBV6-6 and J is TRBJ2-5; D assignment may be TRBD1 or TRBD2 (5 bases each). Germline V gene sequence: CDR1 MNHNY, CDR2 SVGAGI (reference sequence). CDR3 length: 14 residues. Trimming cost V 4 bases and J 1 base, with 10 bases left between them. The CDR3 is CASSSPGSQETQYF. The CDR3 bases are TGTGCCAGCAGTTCCCCAGGGAGCCAAGAGACCCAGTACTTC.

The V and J genes are TRBV6-5 and TRBJ2-5, with D perhaps TRBD2 (5 bases). The CDR3 contains 15 residues. Germline V lookup: CDR1 MNHEY, CDR2 SVGAGI. V was cut by 0 bases and J by 4 bases, with 12 bases left in between. Here the CDR3 DNA reads TGTGCCAGCAGTTACTCGACGGCCCGGGGAGAGACCCAGTACTTC. Encoded protein: CASSYSTARGETQYF.

The chain has TRBV5-6 and TRBJ1-2; tentative D call: TRBD1 (6 bases). The CDR3 contains 14 residues. From germline, CDR1 is SGHDT and CDR2 YYEEEE. Trimming cost V 0 bases and J 3 bases, with 9 bases left between them. The CDR3 region is CASSLDYRDYGYTF. The CDR3 DNA reads TGTGCCAGCAGCTTGGACTACAGGGACTATGGCTACACCTTC.

This clone has a single count. The rearrangement uses TRBV27 and TRBJ2-3; 10 nucleotides agree with TRBD2. CDR3 length equals 16 residues. The ends lost 5 bases at V and 0 bases at J; junction bases unmatched: 5. Germline V gene sequence: CDR1 MNHEY, CDR2 SMNVEV (reference sequence). Here the CDR3 reads CASSPGAGGSTDTQYF. DNA for the CDR3: TGTGCCAGCAGTCCCGGAGCGGGGGGGAGCACAGATACGCAGTATTTT.

The V gene is TRBV7-3, the J gene TRBJ2-1, with 14 bases lining up with TRBD2. Germline V gives CDR1 SGHTA, CDR2 FQGTGA. The CDR3 sequence is 16 residues long. V shed 5 bases, J shed 7 bases, and the junction held 7 bases outside the gene matches. The CDR3 DNA is TGTGCCAGCAGCATTACGGGACTAGCGGGGGAAAATGAGCAGTTCTTC. It encodes CASSITGLAGENEQFF.

The CDR3 DNA sequence: TGCGCCAGCAGCCAAGATACATCCTGGCTAGCGGGGTCCGGGGAGCTGTTTTTT. This translates into CASSQDTSWLAGSGELFF. The chain couples TRBV4-3 to TRBJ2-2, with 9 bases that match TRBD2. The CDR3 is 18 amino acids. V gave up 0 bases and J gave up 6 bases; unmatched junction bases: 11. CDR1 is LGHNA and CDR2 is YSLEER in the germline V gene.

This clone showed up just once. The chain is built from TRBV18 and TRBJ2-3; 12 bases map to TRBD2. The CDR3 totals 19 residues. With V trimmed by 1 base and J by 1 base, 9 bases remained unmatched. Germline assignment: CDR1 KGHSH and CDR2 LQKENI. The CDR3 DNA follows: TGTGCCAGCTCACCACTCCCGGGACTAGCGGGTTCCCGCACAGATACGCAGTATTTT. As protein: CASSPLPGLAGSRTDTQYF. Filled out from reference TRBV18 and TRBJ2-3, the complete variable domain reads NAGVMQNPRHLVRRRGQEARLRCSPMKGHSHVYWYRQLPEEGLKFMVYLQKENIIDESGMPKERFSAEFPKEGPSILRIQQVVRGDSAAYFCASSPLPGLAGSRTDTQYFGPGTRLTVL.

The chain employs TRBV29-1 and TRBJ2-2; 8 bases agree with TRBD2. CDR1 and CDR2 from the germline V gene are SQVTM and ANQGSEA. Trimming at V came to 3 bases and at J to 3 bases, leaving 9 bases not matched to a gene. CDR3 length: 16 residues. The CDR3 DNA is TGCAGCGTTGACACCGGCGGGGGGATCGACACCGGGGAGCTGTTTTTT. Its translation: CSVDTGGGIDTGELFF.

This rearrangement joins TRBV4-2 to TRBJ1-2, with 9 bases matching TRBD1. CDR3 length: 14 amino acids. CDR1 and CDR2 (germline): LGHNA, YNFKEQ. V was clipped by 4 bases and J by 8 bases; unmatched bases: 8. The CDR3 DNA reads as TGTGCCAGCAGCCCCGCCGGGACAGGGAAGGGCTACACCTTC. Translation gives CASSPAGTGKGYTF.

The V call is TRBV29-1, the J call TRBJ2-7, with 14 bases identical to TRBD2. Trimming removed 4 bases from V and 1 base from J; junction bases left unmatched: 0. The CDR3 contains 14 residues. Germline CDR1 SQVTM, CDR2 ANQGSEA. The DNA for the CDR3 is TGCAGCGTTGGGACTAGCGGGAGGTCCTACGAGCAGTACTTC. This translates into CSVGTSGRSYEQYF.